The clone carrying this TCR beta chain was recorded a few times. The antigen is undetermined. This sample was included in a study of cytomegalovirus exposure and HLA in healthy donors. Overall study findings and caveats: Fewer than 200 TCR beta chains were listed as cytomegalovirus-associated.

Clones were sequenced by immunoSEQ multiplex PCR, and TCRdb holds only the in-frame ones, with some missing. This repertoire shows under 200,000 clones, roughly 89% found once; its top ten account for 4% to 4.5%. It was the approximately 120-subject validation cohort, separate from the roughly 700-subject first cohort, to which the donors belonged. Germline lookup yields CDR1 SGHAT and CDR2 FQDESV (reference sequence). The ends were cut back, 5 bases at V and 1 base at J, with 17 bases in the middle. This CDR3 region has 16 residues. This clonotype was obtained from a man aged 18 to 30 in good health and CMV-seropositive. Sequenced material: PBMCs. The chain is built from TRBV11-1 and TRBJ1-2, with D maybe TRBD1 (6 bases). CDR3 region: CASSPSRDNHNYGYTF. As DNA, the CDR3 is TGTGCCAGCAGCCCAAGCCGGGACAACCATAACTATGGCTACACCTTC.